This T cell receptor (beta chain) appears in the sequencing data of a study of T cells in Graves' hyperthyroidism and ophthalmopathy (dated by TCRdb to about 2019). Regarding the complete study: Peripheral blood was collected at initial diagnosis, before any treatment. The 100 discovery patients were divided at random into training and test sets in a 7:3 ratio. According to the paper, TCR Vbeta CDR3 sequencing was carried out on roughly 130 peripheral blood samples, which came from 40 to 45 ophthalmopathy, roughly 75 hyperthyroidism and approximately 17 progressor patients. In addition, the study compared T-cell repertoires in thyroid tissue and in blood from about 6 Graves' hyperthyroidism patients. A discovery cohort of around 98 patients, 43 with Graves' ophthalmopathy and 55 to 60 with stable Graves' hyperthyroidism, was used to find distinguishing TCR V-J signatures. An independent validation cohort of about 19 hyperthyroidism patients and over 15 patients who later progressed to ophthalmopathy tested prospective prediction of ophthalmopathy. Once sampling was done, hyperthyroidism patients were given methimazole at a starting dose of 30 mg daily, whereas ophthalmopathy patients were given high-dose intravenous methylprednisolone. The full study reports these points: Sample size was not statistically predetermined, and investigators were not blinded to group allocation. Most expanded thyroid clonotypes (frequency above 0.001) were also detected in blood, a finding suggesting that blood repertoires may reflect thyroid immune responses. In validation, progression to ophthalmopathy was predicted by the model with 70.59% sensitivity and around 76% specificity, a median of around 6.5 months before onset. A model built on a 13 V-J signature distinguished ophthalmopathy from stable hyperthyroidism, reaching 85% to 90% sensitivity and around 81% specificity in cross-validation and 80%/75% in testing.

Ophthalmopathy patients had moderately to severely active disease, Clinical Activity Score of at least 3, NOSPECS grade of at least 4, and duration under 3 months. Exclusion was applied to patients with uncontrolled infections, other autoimmune diseases, pregnancy or lactation. Diagnoses were based on clinical symptoms, serum thyroxine and TRAb, thyroid ultrasound and orbital computed tomography. PBMCs were isolated from about 9 ml of fresh peripheral blood by Ficoll-Paque density gradient centrifugation. Trizol reagent was used to extract total RNA, and RNA quality was then checked on an Agilent 2100 Bioanalyzer. Amplification of TCR beta CDR3 regions was carried out from RNA transcripts. The first round of RT-PCR for the TCR CDR3 was performed with the HTBI primer set and the Qiagen OneStep RT-PCR kit. Libraries were constructed in a second round of multiplex PCR, after which size selection and purification were carried out. Libraries were sequenced paired-end with 100 bp reads on an Illumina HiSeq2000. Per the source publication's procedure: Raw data were processed with SOAPnuke, discarding reads with adapters, uncalled bases, mean Phred below 15, or no exact constant-primer or identifier match. High-quality paired reads were merged with COPE v1.2.5, and unique nucleotide sequences were defined as clonotypes. MiTCR v1.1 was used to align clonotypes to the IMGT TRBV, TRBD and TRBJ reference segments. The analysis included only V-J combinations with a frequency above 0.0001, which together covered 98% to 99.2% of the repertoires. A TCS score was defined as the ratio of F50 (clonal expansion) to E x V (chaos), with BLOSUM62-based TCRdist applied between CDR3 peptides within each V-J. Welch's t-statistics and random forest reduced roughly 530 V-J features to under 15, which were used in a naive Bayes classifier (R e1071). TCRdb passed the public sequencing reads through fastp at Q25 and MiXCR, retaining productive beta sequences. Identical CDR3 proteins give one entry, which carries the most common genes and DNA. The V and J calls shown here were made by TCRdb, not taken from the authors' results. Within this sample are over 500,000 distinct CDR3 sequences, with 17% of them counted one time only. The ten largest clones take up approximately 18% of the sample.

As to this clonotype: Which antigen it targets is not known. Base qualities were left out, and no much larger clone turns up one base away.

The sequenced sample consisted of blood. The sequence derives from a woman between 18 and 29 years old with Graves' ophthalmopathy.

The CDR3 is CAWSLWGTGELFF. The sequenced DNA is TGTGCCTGGAGTCTCTGGGGCACCGGGGAGCTGTTTTTT. The sequence is built from TRBV30 and TRBJ2-2, with an unclear D gene assignment. CDR1 and CDR2, per the germline V gene (reference sequence), are GTSNPN and SVGIG. V sheds 2 bases and J sheds 4 bases, leaving 8 bases between their ends. From its cysteine to its phenylalanine, the CDR3 spans 13 amino acids. Only the CDR3 DNA is retained, 39 bases long and in frame from the first base.